This T cell receptor (beta chain) was captured in a study of shared clonotypes between healthy human individuals. Study-level background: CD4 naive cells filled three plates per donor, CD4 memory three, CD8 naive two and CD8 memory one. General observations from the study: Larger richness was generally estimated for naive than memory subsets. The study found lower generation probabilities in non-shared clonotypes than in those shared by all four donors.

Produced via immunoSEQ multiplex PCR; TCRdb's table is partial and in-frame only. The sample includes some 2 million clones, around 96% of them seen just once. In the naive CD8 group, cells lacked CD45RO and were positively selected for CCR7, so terminally differentiated effector memory CD45RA+ cells were left out. Adult donors, all healthy and HIV-negative, had no recent acute infections or vaccinations. With regard to this clone: Antigen specificity is unknown.

What was sequenced was naive CD8+ T cells sorted from blood. The receptor's source is a man aged 18 to 30 in good health.

CDR3 DNA sequence: TGTGCCAGCCTGGACAGGTTGTCTGGAAACACCATATATTTT. Its protein product is CASLDRLSGNTIYF. This chain uses TRBV6-1 with TRBJ1-3; 7 nucleotides agree with TRBD1. CDR1 is MNHNS, CDR2 SASEGT, per germline. V trimming: 8 bases; J trimming: 1 base; junction bases outside the gene matches: 5. The CDR3 runs to 14 residues.